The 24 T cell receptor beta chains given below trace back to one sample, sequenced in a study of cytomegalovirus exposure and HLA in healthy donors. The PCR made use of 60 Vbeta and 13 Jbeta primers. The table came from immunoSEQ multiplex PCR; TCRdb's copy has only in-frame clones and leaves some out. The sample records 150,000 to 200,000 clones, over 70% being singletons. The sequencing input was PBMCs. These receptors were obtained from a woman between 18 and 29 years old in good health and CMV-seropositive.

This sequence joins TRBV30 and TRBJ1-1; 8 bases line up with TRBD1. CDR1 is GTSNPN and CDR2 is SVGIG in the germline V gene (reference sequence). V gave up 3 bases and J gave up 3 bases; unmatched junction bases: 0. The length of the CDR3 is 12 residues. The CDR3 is CAWSRGHTEAFF. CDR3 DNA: TGTGCCTGGAGCAGGGGGCACACTGAAGCTTTCTTT.

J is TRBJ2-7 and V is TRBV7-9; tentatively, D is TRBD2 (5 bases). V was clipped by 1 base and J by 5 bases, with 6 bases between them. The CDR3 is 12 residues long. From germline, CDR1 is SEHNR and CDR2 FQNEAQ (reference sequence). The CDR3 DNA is TGTGCCAGCAGCTTAGTCGGGAACGAGCAGTACGTC. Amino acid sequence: CASSLVGNEQYV.

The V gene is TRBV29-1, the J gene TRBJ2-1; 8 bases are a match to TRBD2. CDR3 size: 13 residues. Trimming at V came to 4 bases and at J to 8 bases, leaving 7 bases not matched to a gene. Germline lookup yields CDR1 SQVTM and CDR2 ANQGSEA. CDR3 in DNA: TGCAGCGTTGCCCTAACGGGGGGGCATGAGCAGTTCTTC. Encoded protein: CSVALTGGHEQFF.

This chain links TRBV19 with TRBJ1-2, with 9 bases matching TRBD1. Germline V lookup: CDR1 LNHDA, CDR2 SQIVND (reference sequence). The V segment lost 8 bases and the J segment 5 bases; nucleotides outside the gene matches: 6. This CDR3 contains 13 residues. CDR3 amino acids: CASDTGGIYGYTF. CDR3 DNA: TGTGCCAGTGATACAGGGGGCATATATGGCTACACCTTC.

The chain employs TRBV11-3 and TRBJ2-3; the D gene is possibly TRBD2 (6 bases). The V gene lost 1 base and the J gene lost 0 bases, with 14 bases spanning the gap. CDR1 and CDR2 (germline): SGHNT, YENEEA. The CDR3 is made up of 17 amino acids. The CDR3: CASSLAAGRASTDTQYF. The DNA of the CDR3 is TGTGCCAGCAGCTTAGCTGCGGGGCGGGCTAGCACAGATACGCAGTATTTT.

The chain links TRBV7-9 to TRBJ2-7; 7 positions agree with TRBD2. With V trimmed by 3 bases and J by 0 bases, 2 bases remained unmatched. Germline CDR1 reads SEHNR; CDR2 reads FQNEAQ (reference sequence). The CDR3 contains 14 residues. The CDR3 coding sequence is TGTGCCAGCAGCTTGGGGGGGATCTCCTACGAGCAGTACGTC. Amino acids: CASSLGGISYEQYV.

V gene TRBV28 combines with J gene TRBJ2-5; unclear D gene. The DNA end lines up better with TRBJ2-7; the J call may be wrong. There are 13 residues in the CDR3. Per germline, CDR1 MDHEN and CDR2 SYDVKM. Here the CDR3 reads CASSLFADYEQYF. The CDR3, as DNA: TGTGCCAGCAGTTTATTCGCAGACTACGAGCAGTACTTC.

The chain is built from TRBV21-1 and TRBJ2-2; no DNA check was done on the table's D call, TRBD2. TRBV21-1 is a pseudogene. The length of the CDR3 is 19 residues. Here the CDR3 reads CASSRQVPGLVSVTGELFF. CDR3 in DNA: TGTGCCAGCAGCAGGCAGGTGCCGGGACTAGTCTCGGTCACCGGGGAGCTGTTTTTT.

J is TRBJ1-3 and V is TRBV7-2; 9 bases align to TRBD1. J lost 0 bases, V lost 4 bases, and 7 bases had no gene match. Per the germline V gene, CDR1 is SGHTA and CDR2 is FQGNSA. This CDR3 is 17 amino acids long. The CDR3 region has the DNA TGTGCCAGCAGCTCCGGGACAGGGATTTCCTCTGGAAACACCATATATTTT. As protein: CASSSGTGISSGNTIYF.

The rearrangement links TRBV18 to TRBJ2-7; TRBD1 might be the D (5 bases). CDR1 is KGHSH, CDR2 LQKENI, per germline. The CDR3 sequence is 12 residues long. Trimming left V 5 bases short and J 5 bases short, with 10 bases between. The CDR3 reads CASSSGFNEQYV. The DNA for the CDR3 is TGTGCCAGCTCATCAGGGTTCAACGAGCAGTACGTC.

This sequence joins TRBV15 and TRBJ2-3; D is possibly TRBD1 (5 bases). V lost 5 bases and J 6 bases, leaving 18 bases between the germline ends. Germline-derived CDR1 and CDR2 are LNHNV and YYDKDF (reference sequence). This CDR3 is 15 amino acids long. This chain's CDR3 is CATSGHGKGLDTQYF. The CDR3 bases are TGTGCCACCAGCGGACACGGCAAAGGTTTGGATACGCAGTATTTT.

CDR3 DNA: TGTGCCATCGGATGGGGCCTCTTGCCCCACGAGCAGTACGTC. Its protein product is CAIGWGLLPHEQYV. V is TRBV21-1 and J is TRBJ2-7; TRBD1 is the table's D call, not checked against the DNA. TRBV21-1 is labeled a pseudogene. The CDR3 has 14 amino acids.

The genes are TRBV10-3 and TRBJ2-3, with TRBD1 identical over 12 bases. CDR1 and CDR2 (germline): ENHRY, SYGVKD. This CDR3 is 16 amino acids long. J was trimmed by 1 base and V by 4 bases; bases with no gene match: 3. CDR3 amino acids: CAISGGQGAGTDTQYF. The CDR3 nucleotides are TGTGCCATCAGTGGGGGACAGGGGGCCGGCACAGATACGCAGTATTTT.

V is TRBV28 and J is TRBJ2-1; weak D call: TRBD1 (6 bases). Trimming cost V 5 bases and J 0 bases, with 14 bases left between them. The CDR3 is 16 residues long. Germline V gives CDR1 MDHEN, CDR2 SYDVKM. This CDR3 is CASSTFDRSSYNEQFF. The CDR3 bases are TGTGCCAGCAGTACTTTCGACAGGTCCTCCTACAATGAGCAGTTCTTC. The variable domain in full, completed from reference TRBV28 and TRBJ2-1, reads DVKVTQSSRYLVKRTGEKVFLECVQDMDHENMFWYRQDPGLGLRLIYFSYDVKMKEKGDIPEGYSVSREKKERFSLILESASTNQTSMYLCASSTFDRSSYNEQFFGPGTRLTVL.

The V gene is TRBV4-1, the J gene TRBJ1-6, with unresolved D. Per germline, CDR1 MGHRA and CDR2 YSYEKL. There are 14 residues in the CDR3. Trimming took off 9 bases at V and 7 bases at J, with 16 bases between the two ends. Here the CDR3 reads CASRDGVSNSPLHF. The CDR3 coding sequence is TGCGCCAGTAGAGATGGAGTGTCCAATTCACCCCTCCACTTT.

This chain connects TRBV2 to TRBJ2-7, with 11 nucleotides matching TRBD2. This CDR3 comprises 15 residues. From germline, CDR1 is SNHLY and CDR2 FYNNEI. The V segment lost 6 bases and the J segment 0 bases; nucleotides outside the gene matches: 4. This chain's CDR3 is CASRLAGGSSYEQYF. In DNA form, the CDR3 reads TGTGCCAGCAGATTAGCGGGGGGGAGCTCCTACGAGCAGTACTTC.

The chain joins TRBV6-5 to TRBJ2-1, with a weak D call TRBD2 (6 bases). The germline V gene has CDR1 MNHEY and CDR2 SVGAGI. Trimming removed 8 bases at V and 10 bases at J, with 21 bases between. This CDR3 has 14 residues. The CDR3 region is CASALRRGHWEQFF. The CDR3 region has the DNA TGTGCCAGCGCCCTTAGGCGGGGCCATTGGGAGCAGTTCTTC.

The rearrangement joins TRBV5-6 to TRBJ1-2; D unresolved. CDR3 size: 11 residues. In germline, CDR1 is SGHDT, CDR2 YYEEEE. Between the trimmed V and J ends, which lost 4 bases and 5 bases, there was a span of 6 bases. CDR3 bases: TGTGCCAGCAGCGCGCGTTATGGCTACACCTTC. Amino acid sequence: CASSARYGYTF.

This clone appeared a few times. CDR3 nucleotide sequence: TGTGCCAGCTGCACGGTAGCGGGAGATACGCAGTATTTT. Protein sequence: CASCTVAGDTQYF. This chain links TRBV7-3 with TRBJ2-3; 7 bases are a match to TRBD2. Losses at the gene ends were 8 bases for V and 5 bases for J; bases not matched to a gene: 7. Germline V lookup: CDR1 SGHTA, CDR2 FQGTGA. This CDR3 comprises 13 residues.

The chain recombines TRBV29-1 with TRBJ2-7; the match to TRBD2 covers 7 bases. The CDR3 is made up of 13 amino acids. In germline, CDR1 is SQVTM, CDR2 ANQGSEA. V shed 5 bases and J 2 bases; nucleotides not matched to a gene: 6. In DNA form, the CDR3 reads TGCAGCGTTCGAGGGAGGGTGCCCTACGAGCAGTACGTC. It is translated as CSVRGRVPYEQYV.

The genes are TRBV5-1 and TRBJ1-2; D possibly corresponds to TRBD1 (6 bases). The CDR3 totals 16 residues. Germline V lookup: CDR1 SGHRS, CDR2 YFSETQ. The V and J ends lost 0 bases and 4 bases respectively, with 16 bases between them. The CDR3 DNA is TGCGCCAGCAGCTTGGATGGACAGACCTATTCCTATGGCTACACCTTC. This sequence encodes CASSLDGQTYSYGYTF.

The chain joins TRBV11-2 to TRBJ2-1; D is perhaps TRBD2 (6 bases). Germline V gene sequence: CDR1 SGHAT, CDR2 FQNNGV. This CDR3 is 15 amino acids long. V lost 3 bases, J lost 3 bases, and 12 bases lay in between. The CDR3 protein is CASSFTGGYYNEQFF. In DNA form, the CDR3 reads TGTGCCAGCAGCTTCACAGGAGGGTACTACAATGAGCAGTTCTTC.

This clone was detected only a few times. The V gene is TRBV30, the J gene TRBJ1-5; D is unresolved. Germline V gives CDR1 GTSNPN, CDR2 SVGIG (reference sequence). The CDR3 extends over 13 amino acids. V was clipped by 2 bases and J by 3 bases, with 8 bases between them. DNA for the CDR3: TGTGCCTGGAGTACCGGGGACAATCAGCCCCAGCATTTT. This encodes CAWSTGDNQPQHF.

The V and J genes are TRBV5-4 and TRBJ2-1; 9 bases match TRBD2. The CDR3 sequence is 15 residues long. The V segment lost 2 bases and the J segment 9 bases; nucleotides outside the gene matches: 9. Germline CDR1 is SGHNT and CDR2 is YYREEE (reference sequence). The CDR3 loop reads CASSLLLAGDGEQFF. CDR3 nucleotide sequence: TGTGCCAGCAGCTTATTATTAGCGGGGGACGGTGAGCAGTTCTTC.